Listed below are T cell receptor beta chains from one sample, sequenced in a study of pediatric ulcerative colitis. Profiled with immunoSEQ multiplex PCR; TCRdb holds only in-frame clones, not every one. Here the sample spans about 36,000 clones, roughly 72% being singletons. Sequenced input: gut tissue. These receptors all come from a boy younger than 18 with moderate ulcerative colitis. The CDR3 runs from the conserved cysteine through the conserved F or W. A D gene is named only where the DNA matches it firmly. Clone size is stated in some rows and not others, as once, few, many or a class when expanded.

J gene: TRBJ2-7
V gene: TRBV19
clone size: once
D gene: NA
CDR3 DNA: TGTGCCTCAAATCCAGCGGCGGGGTTTCAGGACGAGCAGTACTTC
CDR3 protein: CASNPAAGFQDEQYF

J gene: TRBJ2-7
V gene: TRBV29-1
clone size: NA
D gene: NA
CDR3 DNA: TGCAGCGTTTCAGGGGAGGTCTACGAGCAGTACTTC
CDR3 protein: CSVSGEVYEQYF

J gene: TRBJ2-5
V gene: TRBV6-5
clone size: few
D gene: NA
CDR3 DNA: TGTGCCAGCAGTTATAGGTCAGGGGAGACCCAGTACTTC
CDR3 protein: CASSYRSGETQYF

J gene: TRBJ1-2
V gene: TRBV19
clone size: NA
D gene: NA
CDR3 DNA: TGTGCCAGTAATTTCTACAGGGTAAACTATGGCTACACCTTC
CDR3 protein: CASNFYRVNYGYTF

J gene: TRBJ2-2
V gene: TRBV28
clone size: NA
D gene: NA
CDR3 DNA: TGTGCCAGCAGAGATAGGTTCGGGGGCACCGGGGAGCTGTTTTTT
CDR3 protein: CASRDRFGGTGELFF

J gene: TRBJ2-1
V gene: TRBV29-1
clone size: NA
D gene: NA
CDR3 DNA: TGCAGCGTTGAAGATCCGGCATTCAGCTACAATGAGCAGTTCTTC
CDR3 protein: CSVEDPAFSYNEQFF

J gene: TRBJ2-3
V gene: TRBV7-6
clone size: NA
D gene: NA
CDR3 DNA: TGTGCCAGCAGCTTAGTCGGGGGAAAGCAAGATACGCAGTATTTT
CDR3 protein: CASSLVGGKQDTQYF

J gene: TRBJ1-3
V gene: TRBV6-6
clone size: NA
D gene: NA
CDR3 DNA: TGTGCCAGCAGTTACAACTCTGGAAACACCATATATTTT
CDR3 protein: CASSYNSGNTIYF

J gene: TRBJ1-3
V gene: TRBV28
clone size: NA
D gene: NA
CDR3 DNA: TGTGCCAGCTTAGGGGGAGGGGCATTCTCTGGAAACACCATATATTTT
CDR3 protein: CASLGGGAFSGNTIYF

J gene: TRBJ2-2
V gene: TRBV19
clone size: NA
D gene: TRBD2
CDR3 DNA: TGTGCCAGTAGCGGACTAGCGGGAGCTTCGAGCACCGGGGAGCTGTTTTTT
CDR3 protein: CASSGLAGASSTGELFF

J gene: TRBJ1-6
V gene: TRBV9
clone size: NA
D gene: NA
CDR3 DNA: TGTGCCAGCAGCCCTTTGGGCTCCTATAATTCACCCCTCCACTTT
CDR3 protein: CASSPLGSYNSPLHF

J gene: TRBJ2-2
V gene: TRBV5-1
clone size: once
D gene: NA
CDR3 DNA: TGCGCCAGCAGCTGGGGGGACCGGTCGAACACCGGGGAGCTGTTTTTT
CDR3 protein: CASSWGDRSNTGELFF

J gene: TRBJ1-2
V gene: TRBV5-3
clone size: NA
D gene: NA
CDR3 DNA: TGTGCCAGAAGCCCCACGCCGACCAACACGGAAGACTATGGCTACACCTTC
CDR3 protein: CARSPTPTNTEDYGYTF

J gene: TRBJ1-2
V gene: TRBV7-2
clone size: NA
D gene: TRBD1
CDR3 DNA: TGTGCCAGCAGCTCCCCTCACAGGGGGCAGAGGGGCTACACCTTC
CDR3 protein: CASSSPHRGQRGYTF

J gene: TRBJ1-2
V gene: TRBV6-5
clone size: few
D gene: TRBD1
CDR3 DNA: TGTGCCAGCAAGGACAGGGGGCGAAGTGGCTACACCTTC
CDR3 protein: CASKDRGRSGYTF

J gene: TRBJ2-2
V gene: TRBV19
clone size: NA
D gene: NA
CDR3 DNA: TGTGCCAGTACTCTGGTGGGACTGAACACCGGGGAGCTGTTTTTT
CDR3 protein: CASTLVGLNTGELFF

J gene: TRBJ2-3
V gene: TRBV19
clone size: NA
D gene: NA
CDR3 DNA: TGTGCCAGTAGTATTCGTCTACCGGGGGTGGATACGCAGTATTTT
CDR3 protein: CASSIRLPGVDTQYF

J gene: TRBJ1-4
V gene: TRBV19
clone size: NA
D gene: TRBD1
CDR3 DNA: TGTGCCAGTCGGGACAGGGGAGGCGATGAAAAACTGTTTTTT
CDR3 protein: CASRDRGGDEKLFF

J gene: TRBJ2-5
V gene: TRBV7-6
clone size: NA
D gene: TRBD1
CDR3 DNA: TGTGCCAGCAGCTTAGGGAACAGGGGTAGTGGGGAGACCCAGTACTTC
CDR3 protein: CASSLGNRGSGETQYF

J gene: TRBJ2-6
V gene: TRBV27
clone size: NA
D gene: TRBD1
CDR3 DNA: TGTGCCAGCAGTTCGGACAGGAGCTCTGGGGCCAACGTCCTGACTTTC
CDR3 protein: CASSSDRSSGANVLTF

J gene: TRBJ2-1
V gene: TRBV5-1
clone size: NA
D gene: NA
CDR3 DNA: TGCGCCAGCAGCTTCGGCGGGATGTACAATGAGCAGTTCTTC
CDR3 protein: CASSFGGMYNEQFF

J gene: TRBJ1-6
V gene: TRBV4-1
clone size: few
D gene: NA
CDR3 DNA: TGCGCCAGCAGCCAAGAAGGGAGCTATAATTCACCCCTCCACTTT
CDR3 protein: CASSQEGSYNSPLHF